This passage covers 29 T cell receptor beta chains from one sample sequenced in a study of CD8 T cells in Susac syndrome (dated by TCRdb to the late 2010s). The library came from the immunoSEQ multiplex PCR assay. RNA was extracted using the RNeasy kit, and about 0.45 to 1 microgram was reverse transcribed with random hexamers. TCRdb redid the processing of the public reads, applying fastp at Q25 and MiXCR, and retained in-frame beta chains. CDR3 protein duplicates are merged, each entry listing the most common genes and DNA. Recorded for this sample are some 140,000 distinct CDR3 sequences; 95% of them occurred a single time. The biggest ten clones account for over 0.15% of the sample. Sample: CD8+ T cells from PBMCs. These receptors all come from a human donor with Susac syndrome.

The V and J genes are TRBV14 and TRBJ2-7; D is unresolved. This CDR3 is built from 14 residues. Trimming stripped 0 bases from V and 3 bases from J, with 9 bases between. The V gene's germline CDR1 is SGHDN and CDR2 FVKESK. The CDR3 loop reads CASSQEIDFYEQYF. In DNA, the CDR3 is TGTGCCAGCAGCCAAGAAATCGACTTCTACGAGCAGTACTTC.

The chain is built from TRBV19 and TRBJ2-7; possibly TRBD2 for D (6 bases). V lost 3 bases, J lost 2 bases, and 8 bases lay in between. Germline CDR1 and CDR2: LNHDA and SQIVND (reference sequence). The CDR3 is made up of 13 amino acids. The CDR3 nucleotides are TGTGCCAGTAGTATGCGGGACCCCTACGAGCAGTACTTC. Its translation: CASSMRDPYEQYF.

The rearrangement uses TRBV12-3 or TRBV12-4 and TRBJ2-7, with D perhaps TRBD1 (6 bases). CDR3 size: 15 residues. V lost 1 base, J lost 5 bases, and 15 bases lay in between. The CDR3 protein is CASSLGNRAIDEQYF. The CDR3 nucleotides are TGTGCCAGCAGTTTAGGGAACAGGGCGATCGACGAGCAGTACTTC.

In DNA form, the CDR3 reads TGCGCCAGCAGCACGGACAGTAGTGGGACAGATACGCAGTATTTT. Its protein product is CASSTDSSGTDTQYF. The chain carries TRBV5-1 and TRBJ2-3; tentative D call: TRBD1 (6 bases). V lost 4 bases and J lost 3, with 15 bases in between. CDR3 length equals 15 residues. Germline lookup yields CDR1 SGHRS and CDR2 YFSETQ.

The chain uses TRBV24-1 and TRBJ2-2; 7 nucleotides agree with TRBD2. This CDR3 contains 15 residues. The germline V gene encodes CDR1 KGHDR and CDR2 SFDVKD. The V segment lost 7 bases and the J segment 4 bases; nucleotides outside the gene matches: 8. Here the CDR3 DNA reads TGTGCCACCAGGTCCGGGACTACGGGCACCGGGGAGCTGTTTTTT. It specifies CATRSGTTGTGELFF.

The DNA of the CDR3 is TGTGCCAGCAAACAGGGGGCGCGAGGCTACACCTTC. This sequence encodes CASKQGARGYTF. This chain links TRBV11-2 with TRBJ1-2; 9 bases are shared with TRBD1. CDR1 is SGHAT and CDR2 is FQNNGV in the germline V gene. The CDR3 sequence is 12 residues long. V trimming: 7 bases; J trimming: 8 bases; junction bases outside the gene matches: 5.

The gene calls are TRBV12-3 or TRBV12-4 and TRBJ1-1; a weak D match, TRBD1 (5 bases). With 7 bases removed from V and 8 bases from J, the gap between germline ends came to 11 bases. There are 11 residues in the CDR3. The CDR3 coding sequence is TGTGCCAGCACCCTGGGGCACGAAGCTTTCTTT. It is translated as CASTLGHEAFF.

This chain connects TRBV29-1 to TRBJ1-2; D perhaps matches TRBD1 (5 bases). Trimming cost V 2 bases and J 4 bases, with 11 bases left between them. Germline V CDR1 and CDR2: SQVTM, ANQGSEA. The CDR3 runs to 13 residues. The CDR3 spells CSVESTQGYGYTF. The CDR3 nucleotides are TGCAGCGTTGAATCCACGCAGGGCTATGGCTACACCTTC.

This clonotype was seen a few times. J is TRBJ2-2 and V is TRBV20-1; no clear D. Trimming left V 2 bases short and J 1 base short, with 5 bases between. CDR1 and CDR2 from the germline V gene are DFQATT and SNEGSKA (reference sequence). This CDR3 contains 13 residues. CDR3 sequence: CSARTENTGELFF. CDR3 coding DNA: TGCAGTGCTAGAACGGAGAACACCGGGGAGCTGTTTTTT.

This clonotype was observed a few times. This chain uses TRBV20-1 with TRBJ2-7; D is uncertain. V was shortened by 3 bases and J by 0 bases, with 9 bases between the two germline ends. Germline V gene sequence: CDR1 DFQATT, CDR2 SNEGSKA (reference sequence). The CDR3 covers 13 residues. The CDR3 bases are TGCAGTGCTAGCGGGCCCGGCTCCTACGAGCAGTACTTC. Translated: CSASGPGSYEQYF.

This clonotype was recorded only once. The V gene is TRBV4-1, the J gene TRBJ2-7, with D unclear. The CDR3 is 13 residues long. The V end lost 0 bases, the J end lost 3 bases, and 6 bases lay between the germline ends. Germline assignment: CDR1 MGHRA and CDR2 YSYEKL. As DNA, the CDR3 is TGCGCCAGCAGCCAAGAAGGCCTCTACGAGCAGTACTTC. It codes for CASSQEGLYEQYF.

The chain employs TRBV4-2 and TRBJ2-7, with D perhaps TRBD2 (6 bases). CDR1 LGHNA and CDR2 YNFKEQ come from the germline V gene. The length of the CDR3 is 16 residues. V lost 1 base, J lost 3 bases, and 16 bases lay in between. CDR3 protein: CASSQGSWEALYEQYF. CDR3 DNA sequence: TGTGCCAGCAGCCAAGGATCGTGGGAGGCCCTCTACGAGCAGTACTTC.

The chain employs TRBV4-1 and TRBJ2-7; D is undetermined. The length of the CDR3 is 16 residues. CDR1 and CDR2 (germline): MGHRA, YSYEKL. V was clipped by 3 bases and J by 2 bases, with 17 bases between them. This chain's CDR3 is CASSQHTGMVPYEQYF. CDR3 DNA: TGCGCCAGCAGCCAGCACACCGGAATGGTTCCCTACGAGCAGTACTTC.

The J gene is TRBJ2-3, the V gene TRBV2; possible D gene TRBD2, 6 bases. Germline CDR1 reads SNHLY; CDR2 reads FYNNEI. With 4 bases removed from V and 1 base from J, the gap between germline ends came to 15 bases. This CDR3 has 16 residues. The CDR3 DNA follows: TGTGCCAGCAGTGGTCTTGCGGGGCTCCGCACAGATACGCAGTATTTT. Protein product: CASSGLAGLRTDTQYF.

The chain is built from TRBV27 and TRBJ2-2; the D gene is possibly TRBD2 (5 bases). Germline CDR1 reads MNHEY; CDR2 reads SMNVEV (reference sequence). This CDR3 spans 13 amino acids. V lost 1 base to trimming and J lost 8 bases, with 8 bases between them. The CDR3 is CASSLYRGGELFF. In nucleotides, the CDR3 is TGTGCCAGCAGTTTATACAGAGGGGGGGAGCTGTTTTTT.

V is TRBV27 and J is TRBJ1-4, with D possibly being TRBD1 (5 bases). CDR3 length: 13 amino acids. The germline V and J ends were trimmed by 5 bases and 10 bases, with 14 bases remaining between them. Germline V CDR1 and CDR2: MNHEY, SMNVEV (reference sequence). This CDR3 is CASSPFGGGKLFF. DNA for the CDR3: TGTGCCAGCAGTCCCTTCGGGGGTGGAAAACTGTTTTTT. Looking up the rest from reference TRBV27 and TRBJ1-4 gives the full variable domain: EAQVTQNPRYLITVTGKKLTVTCSQNMNHEYMSWYRQDPGLGLRQIYYSMNVEVTDKGDVPEGYKVSRKEKRNFPLILESPSPNQTSLYFCASSPFGGGKLFFGSGTQLSVL.

V usage is TRBV9 and J usage is TRBJ2-7, with D possibly matching TRBD2 (6 bases). The CDR3 is 16 residues long. The ends were cut back, 0 bases at V and 4 bases at J, with 17 bases in the middle. Germline CDR1 and CDR2: SGDLS and YYNGEE. CDR3 DNA sequence: TGTGCCAGCAGCGTAGGTCGGGGGTTTGCTGGGTACGAGCAGTACTTC. Translating gives CASSVGRGFAGYEQYF.

CDR3 amino acids: CSVTGTEQTSGANVLTF. The CDR3 region has the DNA TGCAGCGTAACCGGGACAGAACAAACCTCTGGGGCCAACGTCCTGACTTTC. The rearrangement joins TRBV29-1 to TRBJ2-6; 7 nucleotides agree with TRBD1. The germline CDR1 and CDR2 sequences are SQVTM and ANQGSEA. The CDR3 is 17 amino acids. V dropped 6 bases and J dropped 0; count of bases not matched to a gene: 11.

The chain uses TRBV7-3 and TRBJ2-7, with D hard to call. Germline V lookup: CDR1 SGHTA, CDR2 FQGTGA. The CDR3 runs to 13 residues. V lost 4 bases and J 1 base, leaving 8 bases between the germline ends. The CDR3 region has the DNA TGTGCCAGCAGCTCAGAGCCTTCCTACGAGCAGTACTTC. Amino acid sequence: CASSSEPSYEQYF.

The V gene is TRBV9, the J gene TRBJ1-3, with D unclear. CDR3 length equals 12 residues. Between the trimmed V and J ends, which lost 4 bases and 6 bases, there was a span of 8 bases. Germline V gives CDR1 SGDLS, CDR2 YYNGEE. The CDR3 DNA sequence: TGTGCCAGCAGCACCATGGCAAACACCATATATTTT. Translated: CASSTMANTIYF. Supplemented by reference TRBV9 and TRBJ1-3, the full variable domain reads DSGVTQTPKHLITATGQRVTLRCSPRSGDLSVYWYQQSLDQGLQFLIQYYNGEERAKGNILERFSAQQFPDLHSELNLSSLELGDSALYFCASSTMANTIYFGEGSWLTVV.

The V call is TRBV12-3 or TRBV12-4, the J call TRBJ2-5; TRBD2 is a possible D gene (5 bases). Deletions cut 7 bases from V and 4 bases from J, with 16 bases between. This CDR3 has 14 residues. In DNA form, the CDR3 reads TGTGCCAGCACCCCATCGGGGTCAGGAGAGACCCAGTACTTC. Translated: CASTPSGSGETQYF.

The chain has TRBV29-1 and TRBJ2-3; 7 nucleotides agree with TRBD2. The V and J ends lost 8 bases and 0 bases, in that order; junction bases with no gene match: 8. Germline CDR1 and CDR2: SQVTM and ANQGSEA. This CDR3 comprises 14 residues. The CDR3 spells CSSERDTSTDTQYF. The CDR3 bases are TGCAGCTCCGAGCGGGATACTAGCACAGATACGCAGTATTTT.

The V and J genes are TRBV9 and TRBJ1-2, with 8 bases aligning to TRBD1. V was pared by 5 bases and J by 0 bases, with 9 bases of the junction left unmatched. The V gene's germline CDR1 is SGDLS and CDR2 YYNGEE. CDR3 length: 16 amino acids. The CDR3, as DNA: TGTGCCAGCAGTGGACAGGGTTCTATTTCTAACTATGGCTACACCTTC. This translates into CASSGQGSISNYGYTF. The full variable domain, with the rest looked up from reference TRBV9 and TRBJ1-2, is DSGVTQTPKHLITATGQRVTLRCSPRSGDLSVYWYQQSLDQGLQFLIQYYNGEERAKGNILERFSAQQFPDLHSELNLSSLELGDSALYFCASSGQGSISNYGYTFGSGTRLTVV.

V usage is TRBV15 and J usage is TRBJ1-1; D gene uncertain. Trimming removed 0 bases at V and 8 bases at J, with 4 bases between. CDR1 and CDR2 from the germline V gene are LNHNV and YYDKDF (reference sequence). The CDR3 has 11 residues. CDR3 DNA: TGTGCCACCAGCAGAGATTTGGAAGCTTTCTTT. Protein: CATSRDLEAFF.

This chain joins TRBV5-1 and TRBJ2-3, with TRBD2 matching over 7 bases. The CDR3 is 16 residues long. Per the germline V gene, CDR1 is SGHRS and CDR2 is YFSETQ. Unmatched junction bases numbered 7, after V lost 3 bases and J lost 0 bases. CDR3 in amino acids: CASSYLAATSTDTQYF. DNA of the CDR3: TGCGCCAGCAGCTACCTAGCGGCGACTAGCACAGATACGCAGTATTTT.

The chain couples TRBV2 to TRBJ2-7; no clear D. The germline V and J ends were trimmed by 6 bases and 5 bases, with 5 bases remaining between them. Germline values: CDR1 SNHLY, CDR2 FYNNEI. The CDR3 sequence is 10 residues long. The CDR3 DNA reads as TGTGCCAGCAGGGGGAACGAGCAGTACTTC. This gives the protein CASRGNEQYF.

DNA of the CDR3: TGTGCCAGCAGCCCACCCTCCCAGGGTTATCACAACAATGAGCAGTTCTTC. Translating gives CASSPPSQGYHNNEQFF. The chain joins TRBV9 to TRBJ2-1, with D possibly TRBD1 on 5 matching bases. From germline, CDR1 is SGDLS and CDR2 YYNGEE. With 4 bases removed from V and 5 bases from J, the gap between germline ends came to 22 bases. The CDR3 consists of 17 residues.

V and J are TRBV29-1 and TRBJ2-7, with unresolved D. This CDR3 is built from 10 residues. Germline CDR1 SQVTM, CDR2 ANQGSEA. Trimming stripped 6 bases from V and 6 bases from J, with 9 bases between. The CDR3 region is CSVIDGEQYF. CDR3 DNA: TGCAGCGTGATCGACGGCGAGCAGTACTTC.

The J gene is TRBJ1-5, the V gene TRBV27; D remains ambiguous. Trimming cost V 9 bases and J 0 bases, with 9 bases left between them. The CDR3 totals 13 residues. Germline assignment: CDR1 MNHEY and CDR2 SMNVEV (reference sequence). This CDR3 is CASRYNSNQPQHF. CDR3 DNA: TGTGCCAGTCGATATAATAGCAATCAGCCCCAGCATTTT.